This T cell receptor (beta chain) appears in the sequencing data of a study of blood T cell repertoires in COVID-19. About the research overall: From the United States, Italy and Spain came samples of acute and convalescent COVID-19.

Participant ages covered about 18 to 100 years across 25 or so US areas. Cohorts were based on clinical histories the participants reported. The table came from immunoSEQ multiplex PCR; TCRdb's copy has only in-frame clones and leaves some out. The data show fewer than 350,000 clones, with approximately 90% seen just once and approximately 2.5% held by the top ten. The CDR3 loop spans 15 amino acids. Germline V gives CDR1 MDHEN, CDR2 SYDVKM. Trimming left V 7 bases short and J 4 bases short, with 17 bases between. The source material was PBMCs or T cells enriched from blood (not recorded which). The gene calls are TRBV28 and TRBJ1-3; D not resolved. This sequence originates from a woman aged 40 to 50 with acute COVID-19. CDR3 nucleotides: TGTGCCAGCAACGAAGGCCTGGTCGGGGGAAACACCATATATTTT. This sequence encodes CASNEGLVGGNTIYF.